These 20 T cell receptor beta chains came from one sample sequenced in a study of T cells in Graves' hyperthyroidism and ophthalmopathy. From RNA transcripts, TCR beta CDR3 regions were amplified. The TCR CDR3 was amplified in a first-round RT-PCR using the HTBI primer set. TCRdb reprocessed the multiplex PCR reads via MiXCR and lists one record per CDR3 protein. Here the sample spans fewer than 500,000 distinct CDR3 sequences, about 14% being singletons. What was sequenced was blood. The receptor source for this set is a woman in her twenties or thirties with Graves' ophthalmopathy.

This clonotype was counted ten times or more. The chain couples TRBV7-9 to TRBJ2-7, with TRBD2 as a possible D gene (6 bases). CDR1 SEHNR and CDR2 FQNEAQ come from the germline V gene (reference sequence). The CDR3 covers 12 residues. Trimming removed 10 bases at V and 5 bases at J, with 15 bases between. The CDR3 region is CATARDLNEQYF. The CDR3 nucleotides read TGTGCCACCGCGAGGGACTTAAACGAGCAGTACTTC.

The V call is TRBV19, the J call TRBJ1-3; D not certain. Per germline, CDR1 LNHDA and CDR2 SQIVND (reference sequence). V was shortened by 9 bases and J by 0 bases, with 6 bases between the two germline ends. This CDR3 has 12 amino acids. This chain's CDR3 is CASAPSGNTIYF. CDR3 coding DNA: TGTGCCAGCGCTCCCTCTGGAAACACCATATATTTT.

This clonotype was counted only a few times. This chain uses TRBV28 with TRBJ1-5, with a possible D match to TRBD1 (5 bases). CDR3 length: 15 residues. Germline V gives CDR1 MDHEN, CDR2 SYDVKM. V shed 3 bases and J shed 2 bases, with 11 bases lying between them. The CDR3 coding sequence is TGTGCCAGCAGTTTGGCGGGGGAGGGCAATCAGCCCCAGCATTTT. It translates to CASSLAGEGNQPQHF.

This clonotype occurred many times. The chain links TRBV29-1 to TRBJ2-5, with D uncertain. The germline gives CDR1 SQVTM, CDR2 ANQGSEA. Trimming pared 5 bases from V and 5 bases from J, leaving 12 bases between. This CDR3 spans 12 amino acids. The CDR3 coding sequence is TGCAGCGTTAAGGCCCAGGCCGAGACCCAGTACTTC. Translation: CSVKAQAETQYF.

In this sample, this clonotype turned up many times. The chain carries TRBV7-9 and TRBJ2-1; D uncertain. The CDR3 spans 11 residues. CDR1 is SEHNR and CDR2 is FQNEAQ in the germline V gene (reference sequence). The V end lost 5 bases, the J end lost 8 bases, and 7 bases lay between the germline ends. The CDR3 is CASSLEDEQFF. As DNA, the CDR3 is TGTGCCAGCAGCCTCGAGGATGAGCAGTTCTTC.

This clonotype was found a few times. This chain connects TRBV6-1 to TRBJ1-4; maybe TRBD1 (6 bases). V lost 7 bases and J lost 8, with 17 bases in between. Germline loops: CDR1 MNHNS, CDR2 SASEGT. The CDR3 loop spans 14 amino acids. For the CDR3, the DNA is TGTGCCAGCAAAACACAGGGTTTCGGAGAAAAACTGTTTTTT. Protein sequence: CASKTQGFGEKLFF.

This clonotype appeared many times. The V and J genes are TRBV5-6 and TRBJ1-4; maybe TRBD1 (5 bases). The CDR3 totals 16 residues. Germline V lookup: CDR1 SGHDT, CDR2 YYEEEE. V was shortened by 4 bases and J by 0 bases, with 13 bases between the two germline ends. CDR3 DNA sequence: TGTGCCAGCAGCCCTACGCCAGGGTCAACTAATGAAAAACTGTTTTTT. This encodes CASSPTPGSTNEKLFF.

In this sample, this clonotype turned up many times. CDR3 residues: CASSAGSVGSPLHF. The CDR3 DNA follows: TGTGCCAGCAGCGCGGGCTCCGTTGGTTCACCCCTCCACTTT. This rearrangement joins TRBV9 to TRBJ1-6; D call uncertain. CDR3 length: 14 residues. Germline V gene data show CDR1 as SGDLS and CDR2 as YYNGEE. Trimming cost V 3 bases and J 9 bases, with 13 bases left between them.

The V gene is TRBV4-2, the J gene TRBJ1-5, with D unresolved. The V gene lost 4 bases and the J gene lost 5 bases, with 12 bases spanning the gap. CDR1 is LGHNA and CDR2 is YNFKEQ in the germline V gene. This CDR3 comprises 14 residues. In DNA form, the CDR3 reads TGTGCCAGCAGCCTTCAGACGGTCGATCAGCCCCAGCATTTT. As protein: CASSLQTVDQPQHF.

This clonotype has just one count. This chain uses TRBV7-2 with TRBJ2-1; TRBD2 agrees at 11 bases. From germline, CDR1 is SGHTA and CDR2 FQGNSA. Trimming at V came to 1 base and at J to 6 bases, leaving 8 bases not matched to a gene. The CDR3 has 17 residues. CDR3 sequence (DNA): TGTGCCAGCAGCTTAGTGACTCTAGCGGGGGGCATCAATGAGCAGTTCTTC. It yields the protein CASSLVTLAGGINEQFF.

This clonotype came up many times. This rearrangement joins TRBV20-1 to TRBJ1-2, with no clear D. The germline V gene has CDR1 DFQATT and CDR2 SNEGSKA (reference sequence). V was pared by 6 bases and J by 2 bases, with 10 bases between. The CDR3 is 12 residues long. This CDR3 is CSATTQNYGYTF. CDR3 in DNA: TGCAGTGCGACAACACAGAACTATGGCTACACCTTC.

The table lists this clonotype with many counts. V gene TRBV2 combines with J gene TRBJ1-1, with D unclear. CDR3 size: 13 residues. Trimming took off 6 bases at V and 1 base at J, with 9 bases between the two ends. Germline V gene data show CDR1 as SNHLY and CDR2 as FYNNEI. The DNA for the CDR3 is TGTGCCAGCAGGTTGGGCCCGAACACTGAAGCTTTCTTT. Translated: CASRLGPNTEAFF.

This clonotype was found many times. The rearrangement uses TRBV28 and TRBJ2-2; D might be TRBD2 (6 bases). CDR1 is MDHEN, CDR2 SYDVKM, per germline. CDR3 length: 15 amino acids. Trimming stripped 7 bases from V and 1 base from J, with 13 bases between. The CDR3 spells CASTGRGRNTGELFF. CDR3 coding DNA: TGTGCCAGCACGGGGCGGGGAAGGAACACCGGGGAGCTGTTTTTT.

This clonotype came up many times. The J gene is TRBJ1-1, the V gene TRBV7-9; D unclear. This CDR3 spans 13 amino acids. Deletions cut 2 bases from V and 8 bases from J, with 12 bases between. Germline V CDR1 and CDR2: SEHNR, FQNEAQ (reference sequence). This CDR3 reads CASSLREIGEAFF. The CDR3 nucleotides are TGTGCCAGCAGCTTACGGGAAATCGGCGAAGCTTTCTTT.

This clonotype was observed a few times. The chain recombines TRBV10-3 with TRBJ2-3, with a possible D match to TRBD1 (6 bases). This CDR3 has 14 amino acids. The germline gives CDR1 ENHRY, CDR2 SYGVKD. Deletions cut 10 bases from V and 4 bases from J, with 18 bases between. The CDR3 spells CATSIEQGSDTQYF. The CDR3, as DNA: TGTGCCACATCGATAGAACAGGGCTCAGATACGCAGTATTTT.

The rearrangement joins TRBV24-1 to TRBJ2-5, with 7 positions matching TRBD2. Losses at the gene ends were 3 bases for V and 3 bases for J; bases not matched to a gene: 6. Germline CDR1 reads KGHDR; CDR2 reads SFDVKD. This CDR3 has 15 residues. The CDR3: CATSDRDGGKETQYF. The CDR3, as DNA: TGTGCCACCAGTGATCGGGACGGGGGGAAAGAGACCCAGTACTTC.

This clonotype was seen many times. This chain connects TRBV5-5 to TRBJ1-1; D ambiguous. Per the germline V gene, CDR1 is SGHKS and CDR2 is YYEKEE (reference sequence). Trimming removed 0 bases at V and 7 bases at J, with 10 bases between. The CDR3 runs 13 residues. The CDR3 coding sequence is TGTGCCAGCAGCTTGGGTATTTCCGATGAAGCTTTCTTT. Its translation is CASSLGISDEAFF.

V is TRBV7-8 and J is TRBJ2-1; 10 bases line up with TRBD2. Germline V gene lookup returns CDR1 SGHVS and CDR2 FQNEAQ. Trimming took 5 bases from V and 8 from J; bases not matched to a gene: 12. The CDR3 has 16 residues. DNA of the CDR3: TGTGCCAGCAGCCAACCAAAGCGGGGGGGCCTTGATGAGCAGTTCTTC. Translating gives CASSQPKRGGLDEQFF.

This clonotype was seen only a few times. The chain joins TRBV29-1 to TRBJ1-1; D uncertain. The CDR3 consists of 10 residues. Germline CDR1 and CDR2: SQVTM and ANQGSEA. V was pared by 3 bases and J by 10 bases, with 9 bases between. CDR3 residues: CSVDSGGAFF. Written as DNA, the CDR3 is TGCAGCGTTGATTCGGGAGGAGCTTTCTTT.

A remark on this clonotype: Since a much larger clone is just one base distant, this may be a read error. The rearrangement joins TRBV20-1 to TRBJ2-1; the D gene is possibly TRBD2 (7 bases). Judging by the DNA end, TRBJ2-7 fits better; the J call may be wrong. Germline V gene lookup returns CDR1 DFQATT and CDR2 SNEGSKA (reference sequence). The CDR3 runs to 14 residues. CDR3: CSARRGGAYNEQYF. The CDR3 DNA sequence: TGCAGTGCTAGGCGTGGGGGGGCCTACAATGAGCAGTACTTC.